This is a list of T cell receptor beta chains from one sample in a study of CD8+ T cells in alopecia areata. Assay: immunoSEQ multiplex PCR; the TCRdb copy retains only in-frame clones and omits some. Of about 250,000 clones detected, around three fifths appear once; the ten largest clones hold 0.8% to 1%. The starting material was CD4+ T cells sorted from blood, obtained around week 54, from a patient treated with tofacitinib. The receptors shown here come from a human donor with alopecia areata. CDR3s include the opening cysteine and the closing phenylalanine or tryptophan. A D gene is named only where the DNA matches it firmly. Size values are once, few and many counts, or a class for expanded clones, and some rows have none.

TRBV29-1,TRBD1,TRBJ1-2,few,TGCAGCGGGGGACAGGGTTCTAACTATGGCTACACCTTC,CSGGQGSNYGYTF
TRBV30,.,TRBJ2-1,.,TGTGCCTGGAGTATCCCGGAGACAGTTATCAATGAGCAGTTCTTC,CAWSIPETVINEQFF
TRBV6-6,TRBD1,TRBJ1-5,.,TGTGCCAGCAGTCTTGGACAGGGGAATCAGCCCCAGCATTTT,CASSLGQGNQPQHF
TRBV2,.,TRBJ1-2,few,TGTGCCAGCACATCAGGGGACTATGGCTACACCTTC,CASTSGDYGYTF
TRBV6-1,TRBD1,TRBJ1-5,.,TGTGCCAGCAGTGTACCGACAGGGGGGACGAGCAATCAGCCCCAGCATTTT,CASSVPTGGTSNQPQHF
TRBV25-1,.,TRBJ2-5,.,TGTGCCACCAGAAGGACAGACCAAGAGACCCAGTACTTC,CATRRTDQETQYF
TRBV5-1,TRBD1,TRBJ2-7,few,TGCGCCAGCAGAAGCCCAGGGGGCTACGAGCAGTACTTC,CASRSPGGYEQYF
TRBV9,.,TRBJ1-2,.,TGTGCCAGCAGCGTAAGCGACTGGGGGAAAGGCTACACCTTC,CASSVSDWGKGYTF
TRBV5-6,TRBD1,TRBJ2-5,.,TGTGCCAGCAGCCCATACAGGGGACGACAAGAGACCCAGTACTTC,CASSPYRGRQETQYF
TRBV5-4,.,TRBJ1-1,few,TGCGCCAGCAGCCAAGACAGGAACACTGAAGCTTTCTTT,CASSQDRNTEAFF
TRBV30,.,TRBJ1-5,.,TGTGCCTGGAGTGTAAGGGGAAATGGCCAGCCCCAGCATTTT,CAWSVRGNGQPQHF
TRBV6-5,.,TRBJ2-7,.,TGTGCCAGCAGTTACCCGGGTTCAGGATACTACGAGCAGTACTTC,CASSYPGSGYYEQYF
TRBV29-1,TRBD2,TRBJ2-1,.,TGCAGCGTTGTCAGCCGGGGGGGCAGTGAGCAGTTCTTC,CSVVSRGGSEQFF
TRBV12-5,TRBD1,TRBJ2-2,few,TGTGCTAGTGGCGGGACAGGGACCGGGGAGCTGTTTTTT,CASGGTGTGELFF
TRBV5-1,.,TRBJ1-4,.,TGCGCCAGCAGCTTAATAAGTGCTGAAAAACTGTTTTTT,CASSLISAEKLFF
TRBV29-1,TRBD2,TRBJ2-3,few,TGCAGCGTTGCCGTGCGGGGGGGCCAGGGAGATACGCAGTATTTT,CSVAVRGGQGDTQYF
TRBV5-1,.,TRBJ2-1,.,TGCGCCAGCAGCTTAGAGAATGAGCAGTTCTTC,CASSLENEQFF
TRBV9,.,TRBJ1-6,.,TGTGCCAGCAGCGTAGAAGACAGGCCGAGCTCCTATAATTCACCCCTCCACTTT,CASSVEDRPSSYNSPLHF